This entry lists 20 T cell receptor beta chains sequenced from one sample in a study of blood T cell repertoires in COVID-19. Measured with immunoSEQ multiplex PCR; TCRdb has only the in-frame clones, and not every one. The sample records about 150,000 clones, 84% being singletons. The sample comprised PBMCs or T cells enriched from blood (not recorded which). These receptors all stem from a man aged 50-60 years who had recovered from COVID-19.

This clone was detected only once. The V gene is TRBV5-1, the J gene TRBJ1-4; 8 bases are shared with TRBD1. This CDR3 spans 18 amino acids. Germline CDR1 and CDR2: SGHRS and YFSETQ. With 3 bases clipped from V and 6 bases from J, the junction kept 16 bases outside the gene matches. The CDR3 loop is CASSSIPRDGTGHEKLFF. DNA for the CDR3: TGCGCCAGCAGCTCAATACCCCGGGACGGGACAGGTCATGAAAAACTGTTTTTT.

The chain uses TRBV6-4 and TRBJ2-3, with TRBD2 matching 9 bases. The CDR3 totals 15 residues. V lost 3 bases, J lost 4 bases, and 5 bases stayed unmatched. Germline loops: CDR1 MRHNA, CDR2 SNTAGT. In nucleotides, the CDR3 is TGTGCCAGCAGTGAGCGGGGGGGCTGGGCAGATACGCAGTATTTT. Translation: CASSERGGWADTQYF.

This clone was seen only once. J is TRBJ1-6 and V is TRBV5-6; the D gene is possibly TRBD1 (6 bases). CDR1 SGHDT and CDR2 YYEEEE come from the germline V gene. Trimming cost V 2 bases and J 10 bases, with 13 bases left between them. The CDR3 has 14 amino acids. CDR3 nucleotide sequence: TGTGCCAGCAGCTTATGGACAGCCGACTCACCCCTCCACTTT. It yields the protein CASSLWTADSPLHF.

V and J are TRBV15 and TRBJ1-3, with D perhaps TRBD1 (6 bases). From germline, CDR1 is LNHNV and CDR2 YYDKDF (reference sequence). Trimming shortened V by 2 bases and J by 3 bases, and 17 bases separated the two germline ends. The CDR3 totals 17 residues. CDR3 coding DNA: TGTGCCACCAGCAGAAGGACCGCTGGGGGCTTTGGAAACACCATATATTTT. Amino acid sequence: CATSRRTAGGFGNTIYF.

The CDR3: CASSSRRGATNEKLFF. DNA for the CDR3: TGTGCCAGCAGCTCCCGGAGGGGCGCAACTAATGAAAAACTGTTTTTT. The chain carries TRBV5-8 and TRBJ1-4, with D perhaps TRBD1 (5 bases). The CDR3 loop spans 16 amino acids. The germline V and J ends were trimmed by 3 bases and 0 bases, with 12 bases remaining between them. CDR1 SGHTS and CDR2 YDEGEE come from the germline V gene.

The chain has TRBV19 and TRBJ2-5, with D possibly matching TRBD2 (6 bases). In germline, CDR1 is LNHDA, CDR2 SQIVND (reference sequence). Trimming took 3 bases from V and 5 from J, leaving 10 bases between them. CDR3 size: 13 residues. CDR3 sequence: CASSIGSLETQYF. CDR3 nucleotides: TGTGCCAGTAGTATCGGGAGTTTGGAGACCCAGTACTTC.

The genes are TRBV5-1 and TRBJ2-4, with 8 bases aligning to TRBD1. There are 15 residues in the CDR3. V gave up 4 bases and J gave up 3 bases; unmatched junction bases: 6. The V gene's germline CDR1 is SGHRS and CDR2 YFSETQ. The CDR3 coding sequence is TGCGCCAGCAGCCAGACAGGGGACGGCAAAAACATTCAGTACTTC. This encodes CASSQTGDGKNIQYF.

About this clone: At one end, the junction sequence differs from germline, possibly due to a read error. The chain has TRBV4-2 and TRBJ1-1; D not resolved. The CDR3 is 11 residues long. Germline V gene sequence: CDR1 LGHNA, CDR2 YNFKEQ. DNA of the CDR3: TGTGCCAGCAGCCAAGAAACCCGGTGCGCCTTT. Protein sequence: CASSQETRCAF.

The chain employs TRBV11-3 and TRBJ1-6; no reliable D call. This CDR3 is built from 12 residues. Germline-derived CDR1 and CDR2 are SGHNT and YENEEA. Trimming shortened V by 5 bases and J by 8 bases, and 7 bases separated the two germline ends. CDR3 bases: TGTGCCAGCAGCGGGCGAGATTCACCCCTCCACTTT. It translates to CASSGRDSPLHF.

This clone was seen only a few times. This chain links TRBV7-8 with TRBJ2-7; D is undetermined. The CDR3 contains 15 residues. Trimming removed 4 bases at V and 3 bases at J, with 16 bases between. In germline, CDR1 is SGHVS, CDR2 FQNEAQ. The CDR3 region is CASSYRRVMGYEQYF. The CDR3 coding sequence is TGTGCCAGCAGCTACCGCCGGGTCATGGGCTACGAGCAGTACTTC.

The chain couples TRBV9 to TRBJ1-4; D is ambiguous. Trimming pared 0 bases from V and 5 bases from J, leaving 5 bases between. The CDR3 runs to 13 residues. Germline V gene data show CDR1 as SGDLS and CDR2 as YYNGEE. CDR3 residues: CASSVDGNEKLFF. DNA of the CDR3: TGTGCCAGCAGCGTAGACGGGAATGAAAAACTGTTTTTT.

CDR3 sequence (DNA): TGTGCCAGCAGCGTCACTGGACAGCCTGGAAACACCATATATTTT. The encoded protein is CASSVTGQPGNTIYF. This rearrangement joins TRBV11-3 to TRBJ1-3; a weak D match, TRBD1 (6 bases). The CDR3 runs to 15 residues. Trimming shortened V by 5 bases and J by 2 bases, and 13 bases separated the two germline ends. CDR1 is SGHNT, CDR2 YENEEA, per germline.

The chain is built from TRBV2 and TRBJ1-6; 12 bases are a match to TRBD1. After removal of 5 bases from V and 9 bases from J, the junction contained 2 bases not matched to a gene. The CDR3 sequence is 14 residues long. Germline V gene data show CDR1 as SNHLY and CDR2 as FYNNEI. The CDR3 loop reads CASSWDRGLSPLHF. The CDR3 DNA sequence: TGTGCCAGCAGTTGGGACAGGGGGCTTTCACCCCTCCACTTT.

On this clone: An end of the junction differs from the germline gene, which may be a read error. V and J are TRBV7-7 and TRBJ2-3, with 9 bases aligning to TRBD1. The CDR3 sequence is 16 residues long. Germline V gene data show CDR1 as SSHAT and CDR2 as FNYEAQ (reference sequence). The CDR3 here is CASSYGTGFLTDTQYF. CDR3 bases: TGTGCTAGCAGCTACGGGACAGGGTTCCTCACAGATACGCAGTATTTT.

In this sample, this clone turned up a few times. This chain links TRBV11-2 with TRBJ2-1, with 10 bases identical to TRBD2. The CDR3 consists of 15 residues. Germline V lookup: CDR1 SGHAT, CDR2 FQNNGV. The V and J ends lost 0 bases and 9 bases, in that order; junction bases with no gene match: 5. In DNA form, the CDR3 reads TGTGCCAGCAGCTTAGAAAGCGGGGGGGCAGCTGAGCAGTTCTTC. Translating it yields CASSLESGGAAEQFF.

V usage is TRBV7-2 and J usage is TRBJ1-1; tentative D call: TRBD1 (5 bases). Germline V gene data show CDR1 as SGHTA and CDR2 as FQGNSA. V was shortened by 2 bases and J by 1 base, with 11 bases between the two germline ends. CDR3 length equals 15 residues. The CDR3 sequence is CASSLRQNTNTEAFF. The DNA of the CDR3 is TGTGCCAGCAGCTTAAGACAGAACACGAACACTGAAGCTTTCTTT.

This CDR3 is CASSLSNRKETQYF. The CDR3 DNA is TGTGCCAGCAGCTTGTCTAACAGGAAAGAGACCCAGTACTTC. The chain has TRBV5-4 and TRBJ2-5; tentatively, D is TRBD1 (5 bases). This CDR3 is built from 14 residues. Deletions cut 1 base from V and 3 bases from J, with 10 bases between. Germline loops: CDR1 SGHNT, CDR2 YYREEE (reference sequence).

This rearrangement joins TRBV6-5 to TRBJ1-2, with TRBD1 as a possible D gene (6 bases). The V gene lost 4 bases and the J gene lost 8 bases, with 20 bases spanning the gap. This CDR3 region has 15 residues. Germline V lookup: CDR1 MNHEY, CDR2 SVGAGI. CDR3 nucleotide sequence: TGTGCCAGCAGTTCCACGTCATCAGGGGAAAGGGGCTACACCTTC. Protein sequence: CASSSTSSGERGYTF.

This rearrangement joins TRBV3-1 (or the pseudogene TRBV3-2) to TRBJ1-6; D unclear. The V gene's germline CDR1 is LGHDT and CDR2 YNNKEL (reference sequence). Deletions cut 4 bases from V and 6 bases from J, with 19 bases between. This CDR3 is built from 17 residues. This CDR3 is CASSLVRRRRTNSPLHF. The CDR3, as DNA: TGTGCCAGCAGCCTGGTTCGCAGAAGGAGGACTAATTCACCCCTCCACTTT.

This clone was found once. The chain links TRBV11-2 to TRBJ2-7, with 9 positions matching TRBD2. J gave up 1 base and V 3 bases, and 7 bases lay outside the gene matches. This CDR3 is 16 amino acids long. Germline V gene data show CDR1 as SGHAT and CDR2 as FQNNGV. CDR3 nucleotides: TGTGCCAGCAGCTTGGGGGCTAGCGGGGTTTCCTACGAGCAGTACTTC. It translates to CASSLGASGVSYEQYF. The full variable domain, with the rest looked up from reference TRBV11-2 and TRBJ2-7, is EAGVAQSPRYKIIEKRQSVAFWCNPISGHATLYWYQQILGQGPKLLIQFQNNGVVDDSQLPKDRFSAERLKGVDSTLKIQPAKLEDSAVYLCASSLGASGVSYEQYFGPGTRLTVT.